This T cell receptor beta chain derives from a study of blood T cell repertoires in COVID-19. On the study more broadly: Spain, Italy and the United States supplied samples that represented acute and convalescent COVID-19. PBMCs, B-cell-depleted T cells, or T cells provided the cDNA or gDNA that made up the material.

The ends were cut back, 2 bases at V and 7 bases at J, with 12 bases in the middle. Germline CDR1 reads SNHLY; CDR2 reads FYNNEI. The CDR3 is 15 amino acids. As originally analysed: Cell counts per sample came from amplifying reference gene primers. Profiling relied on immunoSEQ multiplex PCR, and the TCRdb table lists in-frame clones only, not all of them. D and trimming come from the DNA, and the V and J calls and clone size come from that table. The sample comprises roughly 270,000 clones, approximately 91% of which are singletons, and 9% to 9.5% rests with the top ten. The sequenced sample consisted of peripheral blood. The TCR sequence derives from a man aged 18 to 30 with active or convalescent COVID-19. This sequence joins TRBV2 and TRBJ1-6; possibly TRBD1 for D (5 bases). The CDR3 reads CASSERPRANSPLHF. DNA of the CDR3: TGTGCCAGCAGTGAACGACCCAGGGCCAATTCACCCCTCCACTTT.